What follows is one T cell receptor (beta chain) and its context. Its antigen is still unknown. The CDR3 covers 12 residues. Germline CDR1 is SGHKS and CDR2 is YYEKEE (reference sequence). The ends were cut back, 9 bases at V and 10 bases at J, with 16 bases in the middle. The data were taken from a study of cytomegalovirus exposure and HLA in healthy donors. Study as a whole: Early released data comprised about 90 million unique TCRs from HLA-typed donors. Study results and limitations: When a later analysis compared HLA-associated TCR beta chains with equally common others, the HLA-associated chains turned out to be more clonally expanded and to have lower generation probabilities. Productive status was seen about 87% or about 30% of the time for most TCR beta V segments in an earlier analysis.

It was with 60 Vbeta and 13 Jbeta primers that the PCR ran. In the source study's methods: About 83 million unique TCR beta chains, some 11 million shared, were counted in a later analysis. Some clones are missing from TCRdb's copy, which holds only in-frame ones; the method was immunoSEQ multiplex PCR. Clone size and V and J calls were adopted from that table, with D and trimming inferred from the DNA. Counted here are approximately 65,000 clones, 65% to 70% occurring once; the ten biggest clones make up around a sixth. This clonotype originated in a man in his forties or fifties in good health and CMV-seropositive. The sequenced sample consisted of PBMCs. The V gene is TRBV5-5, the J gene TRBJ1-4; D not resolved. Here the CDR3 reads CANHRLRGKLFF. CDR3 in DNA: TGTGCCAACCACCGACTCCGGGGAAAACTGTTTTTT.